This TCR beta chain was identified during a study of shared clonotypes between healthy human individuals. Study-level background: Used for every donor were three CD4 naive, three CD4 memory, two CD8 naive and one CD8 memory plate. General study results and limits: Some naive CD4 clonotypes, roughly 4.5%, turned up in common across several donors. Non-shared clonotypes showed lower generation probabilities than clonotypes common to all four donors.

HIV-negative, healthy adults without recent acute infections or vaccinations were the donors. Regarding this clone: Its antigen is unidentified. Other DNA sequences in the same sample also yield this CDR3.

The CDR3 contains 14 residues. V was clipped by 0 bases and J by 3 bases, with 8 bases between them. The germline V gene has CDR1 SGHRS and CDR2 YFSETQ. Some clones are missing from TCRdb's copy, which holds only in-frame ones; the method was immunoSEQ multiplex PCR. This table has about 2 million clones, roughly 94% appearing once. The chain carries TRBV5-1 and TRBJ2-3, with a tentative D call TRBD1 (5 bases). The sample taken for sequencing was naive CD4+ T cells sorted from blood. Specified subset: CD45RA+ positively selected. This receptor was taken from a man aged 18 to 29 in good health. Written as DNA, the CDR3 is TGCGCCAGCAGCTTGGTAAGGGGAACAGATACGCAGTATTTT. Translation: CASSLVRGTDTQYF.